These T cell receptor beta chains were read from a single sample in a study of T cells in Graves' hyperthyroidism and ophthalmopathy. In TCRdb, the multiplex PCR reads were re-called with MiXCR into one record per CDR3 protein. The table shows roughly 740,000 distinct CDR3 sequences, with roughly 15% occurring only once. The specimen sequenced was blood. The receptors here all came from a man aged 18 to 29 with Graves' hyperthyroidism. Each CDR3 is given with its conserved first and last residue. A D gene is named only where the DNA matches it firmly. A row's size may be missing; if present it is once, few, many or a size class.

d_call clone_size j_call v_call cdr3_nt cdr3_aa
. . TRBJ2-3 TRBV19 TGTGCCAGTAGTATCCCAAGGGGTGGAGGTAGCACAGATACGCAGTATTTT CASSIPRGGGSTDTQYF
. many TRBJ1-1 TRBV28 TGTGCCAGCAGTCCGTACGAATACACTGAAGCTTTCTTT CASSPYEYTEAFF
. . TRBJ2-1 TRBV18 TGTGCCAGCTCACCACTCACAAGGGGCAATGAGCAGTTCTTC CASSPLTRGNEQFF
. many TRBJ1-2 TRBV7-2 TGTGCCAGCAGTAGTTCCAGGGACTATGGCTACACCTTC CASSSSRDYGYTF
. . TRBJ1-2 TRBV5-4 TGTGCCAGCAGCTTGGATTTCGACAGACGGATCTATGGCTACACCTTC CASSLDFDRRIYGYTF
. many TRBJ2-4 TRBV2 TGTGCCAGCAGTGAAGGGGCAGTGAACATTCAGTACTTC CASSEGAVNIQYF
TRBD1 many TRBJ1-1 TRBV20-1 TGCAGTGCACGCCGTGCGGGACAGTCCACTGAAGCTTTCTTT CSARRAGQSTEAFF
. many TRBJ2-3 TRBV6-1 TGTGCCAGCCACAGGCTAGCGACAGATACGCAGTATTTT CASHRLATDTQYF
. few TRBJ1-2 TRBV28 TGTGCCAGCGGCTCCCAGGGGTATGGCTACACCTTC CASGSQGYGYTF
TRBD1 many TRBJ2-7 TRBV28 TGTGCCAGCAGTTTTACCGGGACAGGGAGGATCTACGAGCAGTACTTC CASSFTGTGRIYEQYF
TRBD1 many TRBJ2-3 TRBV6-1 TGTGCCAGCAGTCTCCGGACAGGGGACCCCACAGATACGCAGTATTTT CASSLRTGDPTDTQYF
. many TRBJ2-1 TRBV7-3 TGTGCCAGCAGCGGGGGGGGCGAAGGGGAGCAGTTCTTC CASSGGGEGEQFF
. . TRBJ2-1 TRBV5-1 TGCGCCAGCAGCCCCATCCTGGCAGACTACAATGAGCAGTTCTTC CASSPILADYNEQFF
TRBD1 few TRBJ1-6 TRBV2 TGTGCCAGCAGTTTACAGGGGCCAAATTCACCCCTCCACTTT CASSLQGPNSPLHF
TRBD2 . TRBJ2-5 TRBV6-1 TGTGCCACGGAGACTAGCGGGAGTCCGGAGACCCAGTACTTC CATETSGSPETQYF
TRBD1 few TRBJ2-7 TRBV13 TGTGCCAGCAGCTTAGACGACCGGGACAGGGGGCATGAGCAGTACTTC CASSLDDRDRGHEQYF
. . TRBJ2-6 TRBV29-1 TGCAGCGTTGAAGATAGGCGCACCAACGCGGCGACTGGGGCCAACGTCCTGACTTTC CSVEDRRTNAATGANVLTF
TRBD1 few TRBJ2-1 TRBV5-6 TGTGCCAGCAGCGGGGGACAGGGTGTCTACAATGAGCAGTTCTTC CASSGGQGVYNEQFF
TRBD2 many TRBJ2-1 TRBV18 TGTGCCAGCTCGCAACGGACTAGCGGGAGTGGCAATGAGCAGTTCTTC CASSQRTSGSGNEQFF
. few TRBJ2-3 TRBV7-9 TGTGCCAGCTTAACGACTTGGGCAGATACGCAGTATTTT CASLTTWADTQYF
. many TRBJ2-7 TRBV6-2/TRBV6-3 TGTGCCAGCAGTTACTCTGTGTCGGGCGAGCAGTACTTC CASSYSVSGEQYF
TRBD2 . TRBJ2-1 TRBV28 TGTGCCAGCAGTTTAGGGCGGGCTCGGCTAGCGGGAGTGGGGGAGCAGTTCTTC CASSLGRARLAGVGEQFF